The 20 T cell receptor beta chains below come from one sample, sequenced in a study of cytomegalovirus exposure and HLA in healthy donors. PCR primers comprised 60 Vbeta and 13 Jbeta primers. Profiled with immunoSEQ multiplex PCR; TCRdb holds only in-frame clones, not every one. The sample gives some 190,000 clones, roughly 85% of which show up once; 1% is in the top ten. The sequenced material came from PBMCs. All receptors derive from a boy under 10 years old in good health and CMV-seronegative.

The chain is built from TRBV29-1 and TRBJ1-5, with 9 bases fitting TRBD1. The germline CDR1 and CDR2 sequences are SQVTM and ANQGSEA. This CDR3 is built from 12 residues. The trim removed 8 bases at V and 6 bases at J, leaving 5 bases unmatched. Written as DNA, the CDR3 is TGCAGCAACAGGGGGCCGTCTCAGCCCCAGCATTTT. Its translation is CSNRGPSQPQHF.

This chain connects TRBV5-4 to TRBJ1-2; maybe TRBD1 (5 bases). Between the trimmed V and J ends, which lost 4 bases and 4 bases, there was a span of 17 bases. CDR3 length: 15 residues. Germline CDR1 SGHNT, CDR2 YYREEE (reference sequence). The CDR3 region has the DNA TGTGCCAGCAGCGGGGACTCCGGGCCAATCTATGGCTACACCTTC. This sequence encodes CASSGDSGPIYGYTF.

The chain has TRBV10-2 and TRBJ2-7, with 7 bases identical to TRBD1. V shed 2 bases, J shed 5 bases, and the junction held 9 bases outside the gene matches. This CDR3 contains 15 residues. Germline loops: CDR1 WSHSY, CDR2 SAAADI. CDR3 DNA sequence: TGCGCCAGCAGTGAGCCAAGACAGGGCTTGGACGAGCAGTACGTC. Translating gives CASSEPRQGLDEQYV.

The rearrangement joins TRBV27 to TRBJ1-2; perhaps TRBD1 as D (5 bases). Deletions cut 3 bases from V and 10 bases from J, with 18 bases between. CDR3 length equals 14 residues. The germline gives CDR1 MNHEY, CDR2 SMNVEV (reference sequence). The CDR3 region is CASSLIGGEGLYTF. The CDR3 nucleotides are TGTGCCAGCAGTTTGATCGGTGGGGAGGGGCTCTACACCTTC.

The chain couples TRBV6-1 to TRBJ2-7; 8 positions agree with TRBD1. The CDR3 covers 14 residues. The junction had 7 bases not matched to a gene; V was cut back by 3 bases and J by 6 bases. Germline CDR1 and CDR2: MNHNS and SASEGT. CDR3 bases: TGTGCCAGCAGTGAGGGCAGGGGGCGCCTCGAGCAGTACGTC. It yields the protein CASSEGRGRLEQYV.

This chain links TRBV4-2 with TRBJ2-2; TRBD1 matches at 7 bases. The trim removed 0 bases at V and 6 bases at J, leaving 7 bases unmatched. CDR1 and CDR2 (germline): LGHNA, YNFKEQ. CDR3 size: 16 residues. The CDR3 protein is CASSQDLGGAPGELFF. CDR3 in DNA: TGTGCCAGCAGCCAAGATCTAGGGGGCGCGCCCGGGGAGCTGTTTTTT.

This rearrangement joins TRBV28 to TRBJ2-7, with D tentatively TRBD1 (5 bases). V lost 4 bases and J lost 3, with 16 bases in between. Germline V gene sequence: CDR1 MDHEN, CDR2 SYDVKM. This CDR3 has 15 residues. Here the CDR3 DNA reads TGTGCCAGCAGTTCGGGCTGGGGCCACCTCTACGAGCAGTACTTC. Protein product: CASSSGWGHLYEQYF.

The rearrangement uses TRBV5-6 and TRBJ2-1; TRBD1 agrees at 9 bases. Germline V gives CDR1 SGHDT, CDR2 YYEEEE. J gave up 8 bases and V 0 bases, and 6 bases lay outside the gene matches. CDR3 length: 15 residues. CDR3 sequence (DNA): TGTGCCAGCAGCTTGGCCGGACAGGGGCGGGATGAGCAGTTCTTC. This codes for CASSLAGQGRDEQFF.

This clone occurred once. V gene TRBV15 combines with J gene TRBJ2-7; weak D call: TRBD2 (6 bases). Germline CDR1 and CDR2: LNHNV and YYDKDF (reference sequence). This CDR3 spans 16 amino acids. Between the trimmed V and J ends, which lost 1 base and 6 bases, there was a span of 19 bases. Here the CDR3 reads CATSRATGVGVGEQYF. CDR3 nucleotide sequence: TGTGCCACCAGCAGAGCGACGGGAGTCGGGGTAGGCGAGCAGTACTTC. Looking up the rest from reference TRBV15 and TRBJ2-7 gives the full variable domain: DAMVIQNPRYQVTQFGKPVTLSCSQTLNHNVMYWYQQKSSQAPKLLFHYYDKDFNNEADTPDNFQSRRPNTSFCFLDIRSPGLGDTAMYLCATSRATGVGVGEQYFGPGTRLTVT.

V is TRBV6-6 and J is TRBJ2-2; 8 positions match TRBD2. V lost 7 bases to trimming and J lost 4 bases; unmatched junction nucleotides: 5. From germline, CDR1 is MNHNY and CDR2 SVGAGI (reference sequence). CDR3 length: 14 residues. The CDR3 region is CASTGGAVTGELFF. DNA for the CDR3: TGTGCCAGCACCGGGGGGGCCGTCACCGGGGAGCTGTTTTTT.

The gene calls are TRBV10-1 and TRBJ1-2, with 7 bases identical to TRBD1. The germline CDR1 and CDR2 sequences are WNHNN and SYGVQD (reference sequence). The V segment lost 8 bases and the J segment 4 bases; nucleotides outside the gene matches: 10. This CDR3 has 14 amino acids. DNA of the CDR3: TGCGCCAGCCGTGCGCTTGCAGGGGGCTATGGCTACACCTTC. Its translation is CASRALAGGYGYTF.

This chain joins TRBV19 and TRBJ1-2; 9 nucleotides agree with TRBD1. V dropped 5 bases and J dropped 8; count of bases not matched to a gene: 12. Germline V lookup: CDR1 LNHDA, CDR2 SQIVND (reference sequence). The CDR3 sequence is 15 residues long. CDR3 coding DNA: TGTGCCAGTAGTTGGGACCTACAGGGGGCCCTCGGCTACACCTTC. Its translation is CASSWDLQGALGYTF.

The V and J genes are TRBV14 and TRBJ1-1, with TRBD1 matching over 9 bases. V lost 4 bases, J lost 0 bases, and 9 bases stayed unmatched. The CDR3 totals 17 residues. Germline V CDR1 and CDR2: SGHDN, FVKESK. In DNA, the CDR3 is TGTGCCAGCAGCCGGGGACAGGGACGACTCATGAACACTGAAGCTTTCTTT. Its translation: CASSRGQGRLMNTEAFF. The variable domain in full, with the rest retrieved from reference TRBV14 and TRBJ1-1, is EAGVTQFPSHSVIEKGQTVTLRCDPISGHDNLYWYRRVMGKEIKFLLHFVKESKQDESGMPNNRFLAERTGGTYSTLKVQPAELEDSGVYFCASSRGQGRLMNTEAFFGQGTRLTVV.

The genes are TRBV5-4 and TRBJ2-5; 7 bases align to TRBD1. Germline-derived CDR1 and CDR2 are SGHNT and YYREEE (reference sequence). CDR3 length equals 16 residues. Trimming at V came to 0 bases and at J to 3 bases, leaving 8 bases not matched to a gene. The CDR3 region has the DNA TGTGCCAGCAGCTTGGCCGGAACAGGGGACGAAGAGACCCAGTACTTC. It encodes CASSLAGTGDEETQYF.

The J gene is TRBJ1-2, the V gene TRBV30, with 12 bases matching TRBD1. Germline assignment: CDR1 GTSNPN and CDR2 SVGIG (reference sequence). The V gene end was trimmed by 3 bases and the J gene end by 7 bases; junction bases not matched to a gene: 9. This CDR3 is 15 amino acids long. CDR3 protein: CAWRKTGTGGGGYTF. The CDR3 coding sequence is TGTGCCTGGAGAAAAACCGGGACAGGGGGCGGTGGCTACACCTTC.

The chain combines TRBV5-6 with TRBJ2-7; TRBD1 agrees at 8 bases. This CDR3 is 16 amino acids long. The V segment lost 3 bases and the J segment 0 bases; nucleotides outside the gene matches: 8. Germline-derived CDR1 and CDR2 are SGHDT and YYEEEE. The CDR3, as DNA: TGTGCCAGCAGCTCTAGGACAGGGAAAAGCTCCTACGAGCAGTACGTC. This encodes CASSSRTGKSSYEQYV.

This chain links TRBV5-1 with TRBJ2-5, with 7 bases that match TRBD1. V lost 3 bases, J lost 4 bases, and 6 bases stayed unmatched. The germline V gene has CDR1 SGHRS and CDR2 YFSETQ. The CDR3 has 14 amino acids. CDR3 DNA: TGCGCCAGCAGCTGGACGGGACAGAGAGAGACCCAGTACTTC. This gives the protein CASSWTGQRETQYF.

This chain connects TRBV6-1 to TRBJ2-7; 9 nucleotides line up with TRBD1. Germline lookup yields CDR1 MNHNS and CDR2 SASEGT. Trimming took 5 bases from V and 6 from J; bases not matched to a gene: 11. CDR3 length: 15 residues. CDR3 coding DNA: TGTGCCAGCAGTACGACGGGACAGGGCTCGGGCGAGCAGTACTTC. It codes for CASSTTGQGSGEQYF.

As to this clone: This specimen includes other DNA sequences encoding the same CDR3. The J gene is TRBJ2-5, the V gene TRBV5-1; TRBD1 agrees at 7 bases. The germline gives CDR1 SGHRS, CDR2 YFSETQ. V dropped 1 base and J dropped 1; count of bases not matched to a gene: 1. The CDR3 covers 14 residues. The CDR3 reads CASSLRGLQETQYF. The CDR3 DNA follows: TGCGCCAGCAGCTTGAGGGGGCTCCAAGAGACCCAGTACTTC.

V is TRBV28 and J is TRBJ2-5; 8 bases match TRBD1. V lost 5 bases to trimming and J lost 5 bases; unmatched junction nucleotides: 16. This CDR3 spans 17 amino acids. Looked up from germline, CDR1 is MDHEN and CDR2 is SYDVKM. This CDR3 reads CASSLPSRTGGLETQYF. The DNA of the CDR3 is TGTGCCAGCAGTCTCCCATCCCGAACAGGGGGTTTGGAGACCCAGTACTTC.